This TCR beta chain was identified during a study of T cell responses to AZD1222 COVID-19 vaccine. Study-wide findings and caveats: In all cases, repertoires were sampled only after the peak T cell response. It should be noted that donors were predominantly white British and more often female, and clonal diversity was possibly underestimated. Two AZD1222 administrations were followed by greater Spike-specific TCR breadth and depth. Of the AZD1222 recipients, only five to seven were seropositive at baseline.

Concerning this clone: The antigen remains unidentified.

TCRdb's copy holds only in-frame clones and misses some; the assay was immunoSEQ multiplex PCR. The sample carries more than 150,000 clones, approximately 91% recorded once. CDR1 and CDR2 from the germline V gene are SGHTA and FQGNSA. Trimming took 4 bases from V and 0 from J, leaving 10 bases between them. This CDR3 spans 15 amino acids. Here the sequenced sample was peripheral blood, taken on day 0 of AZD1222 vaccination. This clonotype originated in an adult in good health. This chain connects TRBV7-2 to TRBJ1-3; D gene uncertain. The CDR3 here is CASSSTRVSGNTIYF. Here the CDR3 DNA reads TGTGCCAGCAGCTCCACACGGGTCTCTGGAAACACCATATATTTT.